This record covers a single TCR beta chain. Authors' analysis steps: Amplified reference gene primers provided the basis for estimating nucleated cell counts. Data came from immunoSEQ multiplex PCR; TCRdb stores just in-frame clones and leaves some out. D and trimming come from the DNA, and the V and J calls and clone size come from that table. The table records hundreds of thousands of clones, about nine tenths of them present only once. The data derive from a study of blood T cell repertoires in COVID-19. Study as a whole: The cDNA or gDNA used as material had been derived from T cells, B-cell-depleted T cells, or PBMCs.

V dropped 1 base and J dropped 4 bases, with 5 bases sitting between them. This CDR3 has 13 amino acids. Germline V lookup: CDR1 SGHKS, CDR2 YYEKEE (reference sequence). The clonotype originates from a woman aged 55-69 years with acute or convalescent COVID-19. The chain joins TRBV5-5 to TRBJ1-4; D unclear. The specimen was peripheral blood. CDR3 region: CASSLSINEKLFF. In nucleotides, the CDR3 is TGTGCCAGCAGCTTGAGCATTAATGAAAAACTGTTTTTT.